Below, 3 T cell receptor beta chains from the same sample are listed, as sequenced in a study of blood T cell repertoires in COVID-19. TCRdb's table, derived via immunoSEQ multiplex PCR, lists solely in-frame clones and lacks some. The data contain 350,000 or so clones, about nine tenths of them singletons. The source material was peripheral blood. Receptors originate from a woman between 25 and 40 years old with COVID-19, enrolled during active disease.

The rearrangement joins TRBV5-4 to TRBJ1-1; D is ambiguous. This CDR3 is 13 amino acids long. Trimming took off 0 bases at V and 6 bases at J, with 9 bases between the two ends. CDR1 and CDR2 from the germline V gene are SGHNT and YYREEE (reference sequence). CDR3 bases: TGTGCCAGCAGCTTGGGGGCCAGGTCTGAAGCTTTCTTT. Translation gives CASSLGARSEAFF. The whole variable domain, filled in from reference TRBV5-4 and TRBJ1-1, reads ETGVTQSPTHLIKTRGQQVTLRCSSQSGHNTVSWYQQALGQGPQFIFQYYREEENGRGNFPPRFSGLQFPNYSSELNVNALELDDSALYLCASSLGARSEAFFGQGTRLTVV.

The rearrangement uses TRBV7-9 and TRBJ2-2; TRBD1 aligns across 8 bases. This CDR3 region has 16 residues. Trimming took 6 bases from V and 3 from J; bases not matched to a gene: 9. Germline loops: CDR1 SEHNR, CDR2 FQNEAQ (reference sequence). The CDR3 nucleotides read TGTGCCAGCAGTTACCAGGGGGCCTGGGACACCGGGGAGCTGTTTTTT. Its translation: CASSYQGAWDTGELFF.

This chain uses TRBV21-1 with TRBJ2-4; TRBD2 was called by the table and not checked on the DNA. TRBV21-1 is assigned pseudogene status. The CDR3 has 17 amino acids. The CDR3 here is CASSKKEGLGAKNIQYF. DNA for the CDR3: TGTGCCAGCAGCAAAAAGGAGGGCCTAGGAGCCAAAAACATTCAGTACTTC.